This T cell receptor beta chain was observed in a study of blood T cells in healthy people across ages. This clonotype was observed a handful of times. The antigen remains unidentified. Findings and limits, study-wide: Estimated diversity across one million T cells was deemed an underestimate. PBMC samples, being unsorted, prevented any conclusive comparison of naive and antigen-experienced cells.

Together with a sample-barcoded 5' primer, a J-beta primer mix was included in a second PCR lasting roughly 6 to 12 cycles. From the 5' RACE reads, TCRdb called clonotypes with MiXCR, one entry per CDR3 protein. The sample includes approximately 690,000 distinct CDR3 sequences, around 41% of them seen just once. Researchers report isolating at least 7 million PBMCs per sample. Extracted total RNA amounted to at least 5.5 micrograms for each sample. CDR1 is MNHEY, CDR2 SVGEGT, per germline. The length of the CDR3 is 16 residues. Trimming removed 6 bases from V and 7 bases from J; junction bases left unmatched: 15.

The rearrangement links TRBV6-2 or TRBV6-3 to TRBJ2-3; TRBD2 matches at 8 bases. This clonotype was sampled from a man at least 80 years old in good health. Input material: blood. The CDR3 DNA follows: TGTGCCAGCAGCTCCCTCGCTGCGGGAGGCCCGTATACGCAGTATTTT. This translates into CASSSLAAGGPYTQYF.